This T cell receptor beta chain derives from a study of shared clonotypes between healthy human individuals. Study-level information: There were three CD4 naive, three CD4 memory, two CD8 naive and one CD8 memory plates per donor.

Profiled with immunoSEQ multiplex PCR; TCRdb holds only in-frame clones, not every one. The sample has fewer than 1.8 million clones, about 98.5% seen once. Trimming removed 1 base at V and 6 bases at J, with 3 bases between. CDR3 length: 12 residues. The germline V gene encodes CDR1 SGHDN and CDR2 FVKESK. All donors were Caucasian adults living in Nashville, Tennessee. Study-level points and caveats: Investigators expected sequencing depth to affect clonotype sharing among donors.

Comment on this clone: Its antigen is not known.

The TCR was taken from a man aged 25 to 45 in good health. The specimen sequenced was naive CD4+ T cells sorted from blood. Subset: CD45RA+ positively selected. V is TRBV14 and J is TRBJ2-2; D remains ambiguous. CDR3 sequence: CASSQGAGELFF. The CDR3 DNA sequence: TGTGCCAGCAGCCAAGGGGCCGGGGAGCTGTTTTTT. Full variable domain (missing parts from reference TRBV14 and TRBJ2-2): EAGVTQFPSHSVIEKGQTVTLRCDPISGHDNLYWYRRVMGKEIKFLLHFVKESKQDESGMPNNRFLAERTGGTYSTLKVQPAELEDSGVYFCASSQGAGELFFGEGSRLTVL.